A selection of T cell receptor beta chains follows, all from one sample in a study of cytomegalovirus exposure and HLA in healthy donors. The data were produced by immunoSEQ multiplex PCR, yet TCRdb's version contains in-frame clones alone and is incomplete. The sample yields 160,000 or so clones, 80% to 90% seen once. Sequenced input: PBMCs. These receptors were obtained from a man over 45 in good health and CMV-seropositive. Both conserved end residues are part of each CDR3. A D gene is named only where the DNA matches it firmly. The size field is filled for only some rows; it gives once, few, many or a size class.

cdr3_aa: CASSPGATQYF; cdr3_nt: TGTGCCAGCAGTCCAGGGGCGACCCAGTACTTC; j_call: TRBJ2-5; clone_size: -; v_call: TRBV11-2; d_call: -
cdr3_aa: CARTSGSSYEQYF; cdr3_nt: TGTGCCCGGACTAGCGGGAGCTCCTACGAGCAGTACTTC; j_call: TRBJ2-7; clone_size: -; v_call: TRBV30; d_call: TRBD2
cdr3_aa: CATSRDRIQAGQPQHF; cdr3_nt: TGTGCCACCAGCAGAGATCGCATACAGGCAGGTCAGCCCCAGCATTTT; j_call: TRBJ1-5; clone_size: -; v_call: TRBV15; d_call: -
cdr3_aa: CASSLAGASGNTIYF; cdr3_nt: TGTGCCAGCAGCTTGGCCGGTGCCTCTGGAAACACCATATATTTT; j_call: TRBJ1-3; clone_size: -; v_call: TRBV5-4; d_call: -
cdr3_aa: CASTLDRAYEQYF; cdr3_nt: TGTGCCAGCACCCTGGACAGGGCCTACGAGCAGTACTTC; j_call: TRBJ2-7; clone_size: once; v_call: TRBV5-4; d_call: TRBD1
cdr3_aa: CASSDSGTGLLSGANGLTF; cdr3_nt: TGTGCCAGCAGTGACTCTGGGACAGGGCTACTCTCTGGGGCCAACGGCCTGACTTTC; j_call: TRBJ2-6; clone_size: -; v_call: TRBV6-4; d_call: TRBD1
cdr3_aa: CASSFDGDSNQPQHF; cdr3_nt: TGTGCCAGCAGCTTCGACGGAGATAGCAATCAGCCCCAGCATTTT; j_call: TRBJ1-5; clone_size: -; v_call: TRBV7-2; d_call: -
cdr3_aa: CASSQAYATEQYF; cdr3_nt: TGTGCCAGCAGCCAAGCGTATGCTACCGAGCAGTACTTC; j_call: TRBJ2-7; clone_size: once; v_call: TRBV6-5; d_call: -
cdr3_aa: CASSPGTSGTQTQYF; cdr3_nt: TGCGCCAGCAGCCCCGGGACTAGCGGGACCCAGACCCAGTACTTC; j_call: TRBJ2-5; clone_size: -; v_call: TRBV5-1; d_call: TRBD2
cdr3_aa: CASSPEVLTYEQYF; cdr3_nt: TGTGCCAGCAGCCCTGAGGTCCTTACCTACGAGCAGTACTTC; j_call: TRBJ2-7; clone_size: once; v_call: TRBV11-2; d_call: -
cdr3_aa: CASSFPTVSYEQYF; cdr3_nt: TGTGCCAGCAGTTTCCCGACAGTTTCCTACGAGCAGTACTTC; j_call: TRBJ2-7; clone_size: -; v_call: TRBV28; d_call: -
cdr3_aa: CSVRDRGQPQHF; cdr3_nt: TGCAGCGTTCGGGACAGGGGGCAGCCCCAGCATTTT; j_call: TRBJ1-5; clone_size: -; v_call: TRBV29-1; d_call: TRBD1
cdr3_aa: CASSVGTSGSVSSYNEQFF; cdr3_nt: TGTGCCAGCAGTGTAGGGACTAGCGGGAGCGTTAGCTCCTACAATGAGCAGTTCTTC; j_call: TRBJ2-1; clone_size: -; v_call: TRBV9; d_call: TRBD2
cdr3_aa: CASSFREVYEQYF; cdr3_nt: TGTGCCAGCAGCTTCCGGGAGGTTTACGAGCAGTACTTC; j_call: TRBJ2-7; clone_size: -; v_call: TRBV5-5; d_call: TRBD2
cdr3_aa: CASSLGLGQGNTGELFF; cdr3_nt: TGTGCCAGCAGCTTAGGGCTGGGACAGGGAAACACCGGGGAGCTGTTTTTT; j_call: TRBJ2-2; clone_size: -; v_call: TRBV7-6; d_call: TRBD1
cdr3_aa: CASSDGLAGDYEQYF; cdr3_nt: TGTGCCAGCAGCGACGGACTAGCGGGAGACTACGAGCAGTACTTC; j_call: TRBJ2-7; clone_size: few; v_call: TRBV7-2; d_call: TRBD2
cdr3_aa: CASSRSYGRDYTGELFF; cdr3_nt: TGTGCCAGCAGTAGATCTTACGGGAGGGATTACACCGGGGAGCTGTTTTTT; j_call: TRBJ2-2; clone_size: -; v_call: TRBV28; d_call: TRBD2
cdr3_aa: CASSPDRASPLHF; cdr3_nt: TGTGCCAGCAGCCCCGACAGGGCTTCACCCCTCCACTTT; j_call: TRBJ1-6; clone_size: -; v_call: TRBV7-2; d_call: TRBD1
cdr3_aa: CASSPSGEGNTIYF; cdr3_nt: TGTGCCAGCTCACCATCCGGAGAAGGAAACACCATATATTTT; j_call: TRBJ1-3; clone_size: -; v_call: TRBV18; d_call: -
cdr3_aa: CASSLVLLADTDTQYF; cdr3_nt: TGTGCCAGCAGCTTGGTACTACTAGCGGACACAGATACGCAGTATTTT; j_call: TRBJ2-3; clone_size: -; v_call: TRBV5-5; d_call: TRBD2
cdr3_aa: CASSSGTTNTGELFF; cdr3_nt: TGCGCCAGCAGCTCTGGGACAACGAACACCGGGGAGCTGTTTTTT; j_call: TRBJ2-2; clone_size: -; v_call: TRBV5-1; d_call: -
cdr3_aa: CASSENGGADEQYF; cdr3_nt: TGTGCCAGCAGCGAAAACGGGGGGGCCGACGAGCAGTACTTC; j_call: TRBJ2-7; clone_size: -; v_call: TRBV11-3; d_call: TRBD2
cdr3_aa: CASSITGEIGTEAFF; cdr3_nt: TGTGCCAGTAGTATAACAGGAGAGATTGGCACTGAAGCTTTCTTT; j_call: TRBJ1-1; clone_size: -; v_call: TRBV19; d_call: -
cdr3_aa: CASSARGLGGGYTF; cdr3_nt: TGTGCCAGCAGCGCAAGGGGGCTGGGTGGTGGCTACACCTTC; j_call: TRBJ1-2; clone_size: -; v_call: TRBV7-8; d_call: TRBD1
cdr3_aa: CASSTTDTQYF; cdr3_nt: TGTGCCAGCAGTACTACAGATACGCAGTATTTT; j_call: TRBJ2-3; clone_size: -; v_call: TRBV28; d_call: -
cdr3_aa: CASTISGVSYNEQFF; cdr3_nt: TGTGCCAGTACCATTAGCGGAGTCTCCTACAATGAGCAGTTCTTC; j_call: TRBJ2-1; clone_size: -; v_call: TRBV19; d_call: -
cdr3_aa: CASSRVGTDNQPQHF; cdr3_nt: TGTGCCAGCAGCCGAGTAGGGACAGATAATCAGCCCCAGCATTTT; j_call: TRBJ1-5; clone_size: -; v_call: TRBV7-2; d_call: TRBD1
cdr3_aa: CASSLFPSGGAFYNEQFF; cdr3_nt: TGTGCCAGCAGCTTATTCCCTAGCGGGGGGGCCTTCTACAATGAGCAGTTCTTC; j_call: TRBJ2-1; clone_size: -; v_call: TRBV7-2; d_call: TRBD2
cdr3_aa: CASSPSRPRDSGYGYTF; cdr3_nt: TGTGCCAGCAGCCCATCCAGACCTCGGGACTCCGGGTATGGCTACACCTTC; j_call: TRBJ1-2; clone_size: -; v_call: TRBV9; d_call: -
cdr3_aa: CSATGYEQYF; cdr3_nt: TGCAGTGCTACCGGCTACGAGCAGTACTTC; j_call: TRBJ2-7; clone_size: few; v_call: TRBV20-1; d_call: -
cdr3_aa: CASSYGQNTEAFF; cdr3_nt: TGTGCTAGCAGCTACGGACAGAACACTGAAGCTTTCTTT; j_call: TRBJ1-1; clone_size: -; v_call: TRBV7-7; d_call: -
cdr3_aa: CASSTHDSSYEQYF; cdr3_nt: TGTGCCAGCAGCACGCATGACAGTTCCTACGAGCAGTACTTC; j_call: TRBJ2-7; clone_size: -; v_call: TRBV9; d_call: -
cdr3_aa: CASRPTRTYEQYF; cdr3_nt: TGTGCCAGCAGACCGACACGGACCTACGAGCAGTACTTC; j_call: TRBJ2-7; clone_size: -; v_call: TRBV6-6; d_call: -
cdr3_aa: CASSQDGRGTGELFF; cdr3_nt: TGCGCCAGCAGCCAAGACGGGAGAGGCACCGGGGAGCTGTTTTTT; j_call: TRBJ2-2; clone_size: -; v_call: TRBV4-3; d_call: -
cdr3_aa: CASSSPGLTVNEQFF; cdr3_nt: TGTGCCAGCAGTTCCCCGGGACTAACCGTCAATGAGCAGTTCTTC; j_call: TRBJ2-1; clone_size: -; v_call: TRBV28; d_call: TRBD2
cdr3_aa: CASSPGGTGRTPQHF; cdr3_nt: TGTGCCAGCAGCCCGGGTGGGACAGGGCGGACGCCCCAGCATTTT; j_call: TRBJ1-5; clone_size: -; v_call: TRBV5-5; d_call: TRBD1
cdr3_aa: CASSEHWGRVPDTQYF; cdr3_nt: TGTGCTAGCAGCGAACACTGGGGCCGGGTCCCAGATACGCAGTATTTT; j_call: TRBJ2-3; clone_size: -; v_call: TRBV7-7; d_call: -
cdr3_aa: CASSLEQDTDTQYF; cdr3_nt: TGCGCCAGCAGCTTGGAACAGGACACAGATACGCAGTATTTT; j_call: TRBJ2-3; clone_size: -; v_call: TRBV5-1; d_call: -
cdr3_aa: CASTSLPYGEYQETQYF; cdr3_nt: TGTGCCAGCACCTCTCTCCCCTACGGGGAGTACCAAGAGACCCAGTACTTC; j_call: TRBJ2-5; clone_size: -; v_call: TRBV7-6; d_call: -
cdr3_aa: CAIGTGGEYTEAFF; cdr3_nt: TGTGCCATCGGAACAGGGGGCGAGTACACTGAAGCTTTCTTT; j_call: TRBJ1-1; clone_size: -; v_call: TRBV10-3; d_call: TRBD1
cdr3_aa: CASSGRGHTRYNEQFF; cdr3_nt: TGTGCCAGCAGTGGCAGGGGTCATACCCGATACAATGAGCAGTTCTTC; j_call: TRBJ2-1; clone_size: once; v_call: TRBV6-1; d_call: -
cdr3_aa: CASSLGGVTKNIQYF; cdr3_nt: TGTGCCAGCAGCTTAGGCGGGGTTACCAAAAACATTCAGTACTTC; j_call: TRBJ2-4; clone_size: few; v_call: TRBV7-9; d_call: -
cdr3_aa: CASSSTGLGYEQYF; cdr3_nt: TGTGCCAGCAGCTCCACGGGGTTGGGTTACGAGCAGTACTTC; j_call: TRBJ2-7; clone_size: once; v_call: TRBV5-6; d_call: -
cdr3_aa: CASSSRGGWNTEAFF; cdr3_nt: TGTGCCAGCAGCTCCCGAGGAGGGTGGAACACTGAAGCTTTCTTT; j_call: TRBJ1-1; clone_size: -; v_call: TRBV9; d_call: -
cdr3_aa: CASSMEGWADTQYF; cdr3_nt: TGTGCCAGTAGTATGGAGGGTTGGGCAGATACGCAGTATTTT; j_call: TRBJ2-3; clone_size: -; v_call: TRBV19; d_call: -
cdr3_aa: CASSPGLAITRGYEQYF; cdr3_nt: TGTGCCAGCAGCCCGGGACTAGCGATAACTCGGGGCTACGAGCAGTACTTC; j_call: TRBJ2-7; clone_size: -; v_call: TRBV11-2; d_call: TRBD2
cdr3_aa: CMASGMLHGYTF; cdr3_nt: TGCATGGCCTCGGGGATGTTGCATGGCTACACCTTC; j_call: TRBJ1-2; clone_size: -; v_call: TRBV29-1; d_call: -
cdr3_aa: CASSDSTDTQYF; cdr3_nt: TGTGCCAGCAGTGACAGCACTGATACGCAGTATTTT; j_call: TRBJ2-3; clone_size: -; v_call: TRBV6-4; d_call: -
cdr3_aa: CASGDRENEKLFF; cdr3_nt: TGTGCCAGCGGAGACAGGGAGAATGAAAAACTGTTTTTT; j_call: TRBJ1-4; clone_size: few; v_call: TRBV6-6; d_call: TRBD1